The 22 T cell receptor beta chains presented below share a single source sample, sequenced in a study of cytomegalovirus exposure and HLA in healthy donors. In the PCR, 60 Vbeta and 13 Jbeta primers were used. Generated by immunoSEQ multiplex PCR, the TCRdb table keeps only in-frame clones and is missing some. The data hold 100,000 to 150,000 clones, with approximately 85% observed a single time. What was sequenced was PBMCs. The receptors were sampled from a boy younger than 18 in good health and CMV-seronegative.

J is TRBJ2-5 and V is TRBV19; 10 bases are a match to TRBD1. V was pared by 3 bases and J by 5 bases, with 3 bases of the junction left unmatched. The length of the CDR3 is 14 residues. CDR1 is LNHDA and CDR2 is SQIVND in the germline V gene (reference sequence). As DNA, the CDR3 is TGTGCCAGTAGTATCCGGGACAGGGGTGAGACCCAGTACTTC. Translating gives CASSIRDRGETQYF.

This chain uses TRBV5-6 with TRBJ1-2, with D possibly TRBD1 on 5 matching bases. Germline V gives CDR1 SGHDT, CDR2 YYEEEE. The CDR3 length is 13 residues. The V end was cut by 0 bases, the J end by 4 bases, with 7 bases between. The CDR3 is CASSLAQAYGYTF. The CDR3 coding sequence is TGTGCCAGCAGCTTGGCACAGGCCTATGGCTACACCTTC.

CDR3 bases: TGCGCCAGCAGCTTGGTATTAGGGAGCAGGGGGAAAGAGGATGGCTACACCTTC. Amino acids: CASSLVLGSRGKEDGYTF. The chain couples TRBV5-1 to TRBJ1-2; TRBD1 matches 7 bases. The CDR3 loop spans 18 amino acids. V lost 0 bases to trimming and J lost 6 bases; unmatched junction nucleotides: 17. CDR1 SGHRS and CDR2 YFSETQ come from the germline V gene.

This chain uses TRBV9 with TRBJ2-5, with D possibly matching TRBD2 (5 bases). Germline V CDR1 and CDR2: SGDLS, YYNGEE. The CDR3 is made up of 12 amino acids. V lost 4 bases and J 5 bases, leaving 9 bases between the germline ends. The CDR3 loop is CASSNGEETQYF. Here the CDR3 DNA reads TGTGCCAGCAGCAACGGGGAGGAGACCCAGTACTTC. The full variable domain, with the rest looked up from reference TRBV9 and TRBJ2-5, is DSGVTQTPKHLITATGQRVTLRCSPRSGDLSVYWYQQSLDQGLQFLIQYYNGEERAKGNILERFSAQQFPDLHSELNLSSLELGDSALYFCASSNGEETQYFGPGTRLLVL.

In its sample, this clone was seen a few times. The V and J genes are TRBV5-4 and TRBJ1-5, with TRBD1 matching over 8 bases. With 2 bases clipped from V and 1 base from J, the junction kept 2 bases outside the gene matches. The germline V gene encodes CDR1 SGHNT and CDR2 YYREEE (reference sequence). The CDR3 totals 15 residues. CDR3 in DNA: TGTGCCAGCAGCTTTCAGGGGGCGAGCAATCAGCCCCAGCATTTT. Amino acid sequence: CASSFQGASNQPQHF.

This CDR3 is CASSPGQRNTEAFF. The CDR3 DNA follows: TGTGCCAGCAGCCCGGGACAGCGGAACACTGAAGCTTTCTTT. The chain employs TRBV5-6 and TRBJ1-1; 7 bases fit TRBD1. The CDR3 contains 14 residues. Germline V CDR1 and CDR2: SGHDT, YYEEEE. Losses at the gene ends were 4 bases for V and 1 base for J; bases not matched to a gene: 4. The entire variable domain, with the rest obtained from reference TRBV5-6 and TRBJ1-1, is as follows: DAGVTQSPTHLIKTRGQQVTLRCSPKSGHDTVSWYQQALGQGPQFIFQYYEEEERQRGNFPDRFSGHQFPNYSSELNVNALLLGDSALYLCASSPGQRNTEAFFGQGTRLTVV.

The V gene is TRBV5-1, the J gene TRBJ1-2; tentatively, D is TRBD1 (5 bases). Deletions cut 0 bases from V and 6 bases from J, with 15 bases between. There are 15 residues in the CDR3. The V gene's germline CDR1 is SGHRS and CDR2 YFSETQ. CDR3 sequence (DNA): TGCGCCAGCAGCTTGGCCCCAGGGTCGAGGCATGGCTACACCTTC. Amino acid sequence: CASSLAPGSRHGYTF.

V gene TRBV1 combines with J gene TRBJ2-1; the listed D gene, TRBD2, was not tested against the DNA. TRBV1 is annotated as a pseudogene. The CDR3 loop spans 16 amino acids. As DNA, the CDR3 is TGCACCAGCAGCCAAGATAACGCGGGAGGGTACAATGAGCAGTTCTTC. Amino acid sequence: CTSSQDNAGGYNEQFF.

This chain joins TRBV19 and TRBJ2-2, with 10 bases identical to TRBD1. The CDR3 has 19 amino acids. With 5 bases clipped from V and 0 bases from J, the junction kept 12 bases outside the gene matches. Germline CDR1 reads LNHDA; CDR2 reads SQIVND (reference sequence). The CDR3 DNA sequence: TGTGCCAGTAGTGGCCCGGGACAGGGGATTTTTTCGAACACCGGGGAGCTGTTTTTT. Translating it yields CASSGPGQGIFSNTGELFF.

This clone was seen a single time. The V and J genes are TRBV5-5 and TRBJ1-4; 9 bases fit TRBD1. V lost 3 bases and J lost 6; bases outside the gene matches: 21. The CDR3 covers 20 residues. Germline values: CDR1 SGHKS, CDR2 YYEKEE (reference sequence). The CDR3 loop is CASSSTSRDRVPLQDEKLFF. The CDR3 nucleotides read TGTGCCAGCAGCTCAACAAGCCGGGACAGGGTACCCTTACAAGATGAAAAACTGTTTTTT.

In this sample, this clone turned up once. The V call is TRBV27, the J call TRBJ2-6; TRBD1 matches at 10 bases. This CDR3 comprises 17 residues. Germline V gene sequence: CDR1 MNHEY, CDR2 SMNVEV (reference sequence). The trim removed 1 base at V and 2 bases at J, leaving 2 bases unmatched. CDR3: CASSLLGTGAGANVLTF. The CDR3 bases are TGTGCCAGCAGTTTATTGGGGACAGGGGCTGGGGCCAACGTCCTGACTTTC. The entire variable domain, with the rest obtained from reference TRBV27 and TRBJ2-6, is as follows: EAQVTQNPRYLITVTGKKLTVTCSQNMNHEYMSWYRQDPGLGLRQIYYSMNVEVTDKGDVPEGYKVSRKEKRNFPLILESPSPNQTSLYFCASSLLGTGAGANVLTFGAGSRLTVL.

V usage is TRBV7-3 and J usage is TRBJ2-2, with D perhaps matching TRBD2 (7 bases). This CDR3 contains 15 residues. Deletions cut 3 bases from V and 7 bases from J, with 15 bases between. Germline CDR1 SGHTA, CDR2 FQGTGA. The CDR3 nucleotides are TGTGCCAGCAGCTTCGTACAGGGAGGGATCGGGGAGCTGTTTTTT. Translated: CASSFVQGGIGELFF.

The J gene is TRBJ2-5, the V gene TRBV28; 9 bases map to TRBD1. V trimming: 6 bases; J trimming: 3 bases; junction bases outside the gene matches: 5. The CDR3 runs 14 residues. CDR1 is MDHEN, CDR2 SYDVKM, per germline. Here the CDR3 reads CASSSTGGKETQYF. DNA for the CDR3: TGTGCCAGCAGCTCGACAGGGGGTAAAGAGACCCAGTACTTC.

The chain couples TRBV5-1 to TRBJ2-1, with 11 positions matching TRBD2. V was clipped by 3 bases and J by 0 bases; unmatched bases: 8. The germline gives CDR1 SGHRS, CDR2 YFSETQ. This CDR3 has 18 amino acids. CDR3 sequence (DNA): TGCGCCAGCAGCTCCCCGGGACTAGCGGCCCCCTCCTACAATGAGCAGTTCTTC. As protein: CASSSPGLAAPSYNEQFF. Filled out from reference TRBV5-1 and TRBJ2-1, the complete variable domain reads KAGVTQTPRYLIKTRGQQVTLSCSPISGHRSVSWYQQTPGQGLQFLFEYFSETQRNKGNFPGRFSGRQFSNSRSEMNVSTLELGDSALYLCASSSPGLAAPSYNEQFFGPGTRLTVL.

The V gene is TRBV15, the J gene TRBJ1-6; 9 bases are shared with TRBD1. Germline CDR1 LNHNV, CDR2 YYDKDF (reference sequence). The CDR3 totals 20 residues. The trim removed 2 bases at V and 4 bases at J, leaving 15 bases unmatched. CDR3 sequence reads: CATSRRLETGGRKYNSPLHF. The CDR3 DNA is TGTGCCACCAGCAGACGTTTAGAGACAGGGGGGCGGAAATATAATTCACCCCTCCACTTT. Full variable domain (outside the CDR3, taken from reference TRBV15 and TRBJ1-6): DAMVIQNPRYQVTQFGKPVTLSCSQTLNHNVMYWYQQKSSQAPKLLFHYYDKDFNNEADTPDNFQSRRPNTSFCFLDIRSPGLGDTAMYLCATSRRLETGGRKYNSPLHFGNGTRLTVT.

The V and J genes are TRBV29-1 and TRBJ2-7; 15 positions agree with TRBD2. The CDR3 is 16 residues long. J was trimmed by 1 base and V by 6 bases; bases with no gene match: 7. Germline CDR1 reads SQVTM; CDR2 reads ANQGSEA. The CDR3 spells CSVSPGLAGGSYEQYF. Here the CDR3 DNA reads TGCAGCGTATCCCCGGGACTAGCGGGAGGATCCTACGAGCAGTACTTC.

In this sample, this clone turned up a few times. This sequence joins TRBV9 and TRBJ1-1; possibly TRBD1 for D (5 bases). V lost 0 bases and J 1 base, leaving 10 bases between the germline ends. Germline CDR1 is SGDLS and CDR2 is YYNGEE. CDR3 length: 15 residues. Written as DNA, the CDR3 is TGTGCCAGCAGCGTAGAGGAGGGGTGGAACACTGAAGCTTTCTTT. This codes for CASSVEEGWNTEAFF.

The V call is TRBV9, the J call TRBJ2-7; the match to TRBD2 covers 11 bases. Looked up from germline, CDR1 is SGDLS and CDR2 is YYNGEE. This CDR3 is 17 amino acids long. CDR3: CANSSPPGTSGIYEQYF. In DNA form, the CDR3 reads TGTGCAAACAGCAGCCCCCCCGGGACTAGCGGAATCTACGAGCAGTACTTC.

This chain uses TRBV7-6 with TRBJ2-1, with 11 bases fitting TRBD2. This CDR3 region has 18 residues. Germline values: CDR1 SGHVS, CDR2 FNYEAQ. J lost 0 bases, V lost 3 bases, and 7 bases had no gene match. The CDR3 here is CASSLGLAGGVSYNEQFF. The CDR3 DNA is TGTGCCAGCAGCTTGGGTCTAGCGGGAGGAGTCTCCTACAATGAGCAGTTCTTC.

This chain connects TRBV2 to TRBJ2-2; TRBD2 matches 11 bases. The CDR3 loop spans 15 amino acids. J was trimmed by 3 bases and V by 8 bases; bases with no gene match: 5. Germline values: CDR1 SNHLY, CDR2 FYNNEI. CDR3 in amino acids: CASLLAGGHTGELFF. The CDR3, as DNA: TGTGCCAGCCTCTTAGCGGGGGGGCACACCGGGGAGCTGTTTTTT.

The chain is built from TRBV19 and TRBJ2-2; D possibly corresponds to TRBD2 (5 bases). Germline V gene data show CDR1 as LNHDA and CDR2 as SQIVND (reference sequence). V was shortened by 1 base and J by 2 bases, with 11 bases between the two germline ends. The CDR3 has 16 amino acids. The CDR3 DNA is TGTGCCAGTAGTATAGTACGGGGATTTAACACCGGGGAGCTGTTTTTT. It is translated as CASSIVRGFNTGELFF.

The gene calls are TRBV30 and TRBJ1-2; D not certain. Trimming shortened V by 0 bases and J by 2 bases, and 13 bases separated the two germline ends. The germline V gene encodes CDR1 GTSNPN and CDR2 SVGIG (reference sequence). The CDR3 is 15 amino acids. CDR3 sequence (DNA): TGTGCCTGGAGTGTATCCTTCCGGTCCAACTATGGCTACACCTTC. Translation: CAWSVSFRSNYGYTF. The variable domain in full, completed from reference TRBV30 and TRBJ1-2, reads SQTIHQWPATLVQPVGSPLSLECTVEGTSNPNLYWYRQAAGRGLQLLFYSVGIGQISSEVPQNLSASRPQDRQFILSSKKLLLSDSGFYLCAWSVSFRSNYGYTFGSGTRLTVV.